This T cell receptor (beta chain) was profiled in a study of Ad26.COV2.S vaccination and SARS-CoV-2 variants listed by TCRdb under 2021. Background on the whole study: TCRbeta repertoire sequencing served as the tool for gauging how specific and how broad the SARS-CoV-2-reactive T cell receptors were following Ad26.COV2.S vaccination. A total of around 32 samples were included in the TCR-sequenced set, comprising approximately 20 Ad26.COV2.S vaccine recipients, 5 placebo recipients and 8 SARS-CoV-2 convalescent individuals. Paper-wide results and their limitations: Compared with placebo recipients, Ad26.COV2.S recipients showed higher spike-specific TCR breadth (P = 0.0014). After vaccination, substantial breadth of spike-specific CD8+ and CD4+ T cell responses was reported. Non-spike TCR breadth was comparable between vaccine and placebo recipients, consistent with the vaccine containing only spike. It was noted by the authors that total T cell responses may have been underestimated by the TCR breadth and depth analyses.

This specimen's time point label, interpreted: individuals recovered from natural SARS-CoV-2 infection. Of note for this clone: The specificity of this receptor is unknown. Qualities for individual bases were not recorded, and no much larger clone is one base off.

The immunoSEQ Assay was used to sequence TCRbeta CDR3 regions. After extraction, genomic DNA underwent amplification by bias-controlled multiplex PCR, followed by high-throughput sequencing. In the authors' own workflow: To quantify the absolute abundance of every unique TCRbeta CDR3 region, sequences were collapsed and filtered. T cell fraction was estimated by normalizing TCRbeta template counts to usable DNA, with usable DNA measured through amplification of reference genes found in all nucleated cells. Repertoire TCRs were annotated as SARS-CoV-2-specific when V gene, CDR3 amino acid sequence and J gene were exactly matched to a known reactive TCR set. The reference SARS-CoV-2 TCR set was derived from MIRA and filtered for enrichment in COVID-19-positive ImmuneCODE repertoires, a step that removed public or cross-reactive TCRs. Using the MIRA antigens, annotated TCRs were further analysed by specific ORF or by position within an ORF. Breadth was defined as annotated unique rearrangements over total unique productive rearrangements; depth was the summed frequency of those rearrangements. Two-sided Wilcoxon rank-sum tests were used to compare TCR breadth between groups. Sourced from immuneACCESS, this table was stored by TCRdb with only in-frame sequences that have V and J called. A share of the clones is absent; for the studies checked, an unresolved V gene accounts for under half, and the remainder has no known explanation. The DNA gave D and trimming, while V, J and clone size come from that table. This sample has fewer than 150,000 clones in its table, and 86% of those were observed once. The leading ten clones occupy 5% of the sample.

The CDR3 contains 14 residues, cysteine and phenylalanine counted. Only the CDR3 DNA stays, 42 bases, in frame from base 1. V sheds 4 bases and J sheds 3 bases, leaving 13 bases between their ends. As encoded in the germline V gene (reference sequence), CDR1 is SGHKS while CDR2 is YYEKEE. This specimen was peripheral blood, taken after recovery from COVID-19. Here the chain combines TRBV5-5 and TRBJ1-1; no D gene can be assigned with confidence. The clonotype originates from a human donor who had recovered from COVID-19. Read as DNA, the sequence is TGTGCCAGCAGCGACCCGGGCGGGGACACTGAAGCTTTCTTT. It translates as CASSDPGGDTEAFF.